The clone carrying this TCR beta chain has just one count. The data were obtained in a study of blood T cell repertoires in COVID-19. Study as a whole: Donors in the United States, Italy and Spain gave samples during acute or convalescent COVID-19.

Measured with immunoSEQ multiplex PCR; TCRdb has only the in-frame clones, and not every one. The profile shows 120,000 to 150,000 clones, around four fifths of them singletons. The CDR3 extends over 14 amino acids. Trimming removed 5 bases from V and 4 bases from J; junction bases left unmatched: 5. The germline V gene encodes CDR1 LNHDA and CDR2 SQIVND (reference sequence). The sequenced material came from peripheral blood. This sequence joins TRBV19 and TRBJ2-7; 10 bases are shared with TRBD1. This TCR was recovered from a woman in her forties with active or convalescent COVID-19. The CDR3 here is CASSFRGQGYEQYF. CDR3 nucleotides: TGTGCCAGTAGTTTCCGGGGACAGGGGTACGAGCAGTACTTC.